The T cell receptor beta chain under discussion was sequenced for a study of PD-1 blockade in classical Hodgkin lymphoma. The repertoire was sequenced with immunoSEQ multiplex PCR; TCRdb's copy has only in-frame clones and lacks some. In the table there are 20,000 to 25,000 clones, less than 75% of which are singletons. This CDR3 has 16 residues. V lost 4 bases and J lost 4; bases outside the gene matches: 8. The germline V gene encodes CDR1 SGHAT and CDR2 FQNNGV. Regarding time point: cycle 4 day 1 (C4D1), after 6 weeks of nivolumab. In every patient, relapse followed autologous stem cell transplantation, while exposure to brentuximab vedotin differed. Complete response, partial response or progressive disease constituted the best response categories observed.

The source material was peripheral blood mononuclear cells (PBMCs), sampled before the fourth cycle of nivolumab. The V and J genes are TRBV11-2 and TRBJ2-5; 11 nucleotides agree with TRBD2. The receptor was isolated from a human donor with classical Hodgkin lymphoma. The CDR3 nucleotides read TGTGCCAGCAGCTCAGCCCAAGGACTAGCGGGAGAGACCCAGTACTTC. It encodes CASSSAQGLAGETQYF.